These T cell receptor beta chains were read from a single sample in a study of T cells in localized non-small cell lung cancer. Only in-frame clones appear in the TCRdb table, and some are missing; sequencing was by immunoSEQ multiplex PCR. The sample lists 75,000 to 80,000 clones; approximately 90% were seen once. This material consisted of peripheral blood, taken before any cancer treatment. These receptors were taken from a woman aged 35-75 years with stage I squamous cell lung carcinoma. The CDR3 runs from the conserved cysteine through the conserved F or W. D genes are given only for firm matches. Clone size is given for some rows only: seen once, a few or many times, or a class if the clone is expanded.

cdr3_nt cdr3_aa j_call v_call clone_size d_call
TGTGCCAGCAGCTTATCGCAGGGGGGCAATTCACCCCTCCACTTT CASSLSQGGNSPLHF TRBJ1-6 TRBV11-3 . TRBD1
TGTGCCAGCAGCCCGGGCACGGGGGGCGGGGATACGCAGTATTTT CASSPGTGGGDTQYF TRBJ2-3 TRBV4-2 . .
TGTGCCTGGAGTCCCTCCGGCGGGGCCCTCTACGAGCAGTACTTC CAWSPSGGALYEQYF TRBJ2-7 TRBV30 . .
TGTGCCAGCAGCTTTAGGAGGGAAAACATTCAGTACTTC CASSFRRENIQYF TRBJ2-4 TRBV7-2 . .
TGTGCCAGCAGTTACTCGATTCAGGGGGGAAGAGAGGCTTTCTTT CASSYSIQGGREAFF TRBJ1-1 TRBV6-5 . TRBD1
TGCGCCAGCAGCTTGGAGGGGAACGGCTACACCTTC CASSLEGNGYTF TRBJ1-2 TRBV5-1 . .
TGTGCCAGCAGCACAACAGGGCCCCAAAAGGGCTACACCTTC CASSTTGPQKGYTF TRBJ1-2 TRBV5-4 . .
TGTGCCAGCAGTGATGGCGTGGGGCTAGAAGCTTTCTTT CASSDGVGLEAFF TRBJ1-1 TRBV2 . .
TGCGCCAGCAGAGATGGACTAGCGGGGAGCACAGATACGCAGTATTTT CASRDGLAGSTDTQYF TRBJ2-3 TRBV10-1 . TRBD2
TGTGCCAGCAGCCAAGAGGGAGATGGAGGGCCCCAGCATTTT CASSQEGDGGPQHF TRBJ1-5 TRBV4-2 . .
TGTGCCAGTAGTATAGATACCCCGTATTCACCCCTCCACTTT CASSIDTPYSPLHF TRBJ1-6 TRBV19 . .
TGCAGCGTTGATAGCGTTGTAGGGTTTGAAGCTTTCTTT CSVDSVVGFEAFF TRBJ1-1 TRBV29-1 . .
TGTGCCAGCAGTTTAGAGGGCTCTGGGGCCAACGTCCTGACTTTC CASSLEGSGANVLTF TRBJ2-6 TRBV28 few .
TGCAGCGTTGTTCCAATAACGATGGGGGGCTACACCTTC CSVVPITMGGYTF TRBJ1-2 TRBV29-1 . .
TGTGCCAGCAGGCGGGACGCCAATTCACCCCTCCACTTT CASRRDANSPLHF TRBJ1-6 TRBV2 . .
TGTGCCACCCAACGAGAGAGGGGTCTAACCTACAATGAGCAGTTCTTC CATQRERGLTYNEQFF TRBJ2-1 TRBV19 . .
TGTGCCAGCAGCTTACTGTATCGGGTCCCGAACACTGAAGCTTTCTTT CASSLLYRVPNTEAFF TRBJ1-1 TRBV11-2 . .
TGTGCCGGTTCAACGGCTAACTATGGCTACACCTTC CAGSTANYGYTF TRBJ1-2 TRBV2 . .
TGTGCCAGTAGTCCCTCGGGGACAGCTAACTATGGCTACACCTTC CASSPSGTANYGYTF TRBJ1-2 TRBV19 . TRBD1
TGTGCCAGCTCACCATACGTCATCAGACAGGGTGGGAATGAGCAGTTCTTC CASSPYVIRQGGNEQFF TRBJ2-1 TRBV18 . TRBD1
TGTGCCAGCAGCTCACACGGAGTTTTTGCTTTCTTT CASSSHGVFAFF TRBJ1-1 TRBV7-9 few .